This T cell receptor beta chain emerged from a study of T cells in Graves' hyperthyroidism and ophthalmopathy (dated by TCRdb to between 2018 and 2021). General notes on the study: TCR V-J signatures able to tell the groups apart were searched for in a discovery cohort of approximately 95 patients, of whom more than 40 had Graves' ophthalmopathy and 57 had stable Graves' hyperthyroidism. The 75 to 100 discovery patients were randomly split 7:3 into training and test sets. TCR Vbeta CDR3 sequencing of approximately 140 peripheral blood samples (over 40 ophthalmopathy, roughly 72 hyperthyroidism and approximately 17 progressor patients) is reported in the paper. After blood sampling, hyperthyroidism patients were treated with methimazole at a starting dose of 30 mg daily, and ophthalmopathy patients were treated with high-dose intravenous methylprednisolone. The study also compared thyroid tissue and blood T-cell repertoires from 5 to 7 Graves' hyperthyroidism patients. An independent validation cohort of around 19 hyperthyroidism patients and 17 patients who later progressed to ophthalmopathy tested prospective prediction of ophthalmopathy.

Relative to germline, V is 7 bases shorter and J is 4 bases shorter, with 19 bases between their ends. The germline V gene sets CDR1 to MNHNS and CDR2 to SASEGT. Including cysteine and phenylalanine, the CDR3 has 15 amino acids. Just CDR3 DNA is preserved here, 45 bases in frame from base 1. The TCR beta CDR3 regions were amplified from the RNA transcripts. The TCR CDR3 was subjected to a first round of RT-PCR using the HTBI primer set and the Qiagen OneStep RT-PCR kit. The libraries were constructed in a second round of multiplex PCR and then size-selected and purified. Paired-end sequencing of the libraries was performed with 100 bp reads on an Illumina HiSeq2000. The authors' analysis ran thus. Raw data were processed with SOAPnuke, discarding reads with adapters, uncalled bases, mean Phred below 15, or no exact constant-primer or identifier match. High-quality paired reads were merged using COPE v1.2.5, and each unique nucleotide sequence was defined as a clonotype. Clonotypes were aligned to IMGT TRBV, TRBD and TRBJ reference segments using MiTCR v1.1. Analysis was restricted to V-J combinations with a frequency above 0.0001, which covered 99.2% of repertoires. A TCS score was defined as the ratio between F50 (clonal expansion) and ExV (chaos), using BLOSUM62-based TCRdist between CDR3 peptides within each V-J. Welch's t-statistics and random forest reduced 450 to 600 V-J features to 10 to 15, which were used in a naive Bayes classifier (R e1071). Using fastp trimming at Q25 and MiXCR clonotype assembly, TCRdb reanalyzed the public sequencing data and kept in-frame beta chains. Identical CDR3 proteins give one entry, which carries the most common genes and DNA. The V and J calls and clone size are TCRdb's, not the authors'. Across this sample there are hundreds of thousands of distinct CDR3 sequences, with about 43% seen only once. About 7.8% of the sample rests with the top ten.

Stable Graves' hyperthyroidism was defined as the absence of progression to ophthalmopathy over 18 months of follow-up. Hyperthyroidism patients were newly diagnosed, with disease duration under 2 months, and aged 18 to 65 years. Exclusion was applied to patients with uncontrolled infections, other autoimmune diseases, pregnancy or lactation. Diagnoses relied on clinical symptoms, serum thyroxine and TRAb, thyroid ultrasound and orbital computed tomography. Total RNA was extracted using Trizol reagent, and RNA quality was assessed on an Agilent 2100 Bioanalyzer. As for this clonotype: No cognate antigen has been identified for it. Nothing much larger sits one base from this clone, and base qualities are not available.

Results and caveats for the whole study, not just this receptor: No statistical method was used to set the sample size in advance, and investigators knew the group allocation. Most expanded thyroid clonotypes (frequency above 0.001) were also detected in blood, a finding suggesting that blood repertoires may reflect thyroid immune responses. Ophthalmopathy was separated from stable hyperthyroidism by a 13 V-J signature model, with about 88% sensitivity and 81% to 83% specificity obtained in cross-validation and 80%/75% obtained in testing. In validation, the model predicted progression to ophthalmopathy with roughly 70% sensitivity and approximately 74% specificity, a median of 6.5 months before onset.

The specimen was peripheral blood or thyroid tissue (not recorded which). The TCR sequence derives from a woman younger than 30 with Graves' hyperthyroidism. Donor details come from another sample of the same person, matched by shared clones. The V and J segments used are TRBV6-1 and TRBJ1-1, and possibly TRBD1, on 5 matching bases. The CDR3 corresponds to CASIEEVTVGTEAFF. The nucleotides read TGTGCCAGCATCGAGGAAGTGACAGTTGGCACTGAAGCTTTCTTT.